These T cell receptor beta chains were read from a single sample in a study of human T cells and chemical hapten exposure. Using its own MiXCR run on the RACE reads, TCRdb lists one record per CDR3 protein. The sample has under 100,000 distinct CDR3 sequences; about an eighth are singletons. The sample here was whole blood, taken in connection with sensitization to the hapten diphenylcyclopropenone (DPC). The receptors here all came from a woman aged 40 to 55 with alopecia areata. Some clones in this sample may be carry-over from other donors' samples. Each CDR3 is given with its conserved first and last residue. The order of the fields is J gene, CDR3 length, D gene, V gene, clone size, CDR3 DNA, CDR3 protein. A D gene is named only where the DNA matches it firmly. Size is stated for part of the rows, as once, few or many counts, or as a class when the clone is expanded.

J gene: TRBJ2-2; CDR3 length: 17; D gene: TRBD2; V gene: TRBV7-9; clone size: many; CDR3 DNA: TGTGCCAGCAGCCCGACTAGCGGGAGACCGAACACCGGGGAGCTGTTTTTT; CDR3 protein: CASSPTSGRPNTGELFF
J gene: TRBJ1-2; CDR3 length: 13; D gene: TRBD1; V gene: TRBV29-1; clone size: many; CDR3 DNA: TGCAGCGTTGGGGCGGCAGGGGGGCAGGGCTACACCTTC; CDR3 protein: CSVGAAGGQGYTF
J gene: TRBJ1-5; CDR3 length: 14; D gene: TRBD1; V gene: TRBV6-1; clone size: many; CDR3 DNA: TGTGCCAGCAGTGAGGAAGGGGGCCGGCAGCCCCAGCATTTT; CDR3 protein: CASSEEGGRQPQHF
J gene: TRBJ2-7; CDR3 length: 15; D gene: TRBD1; V gene: TRBV12-3/TRBV12-4; clone size: .; CDR3 DNA: TGTGCCAGCAGTTCAACCGGGACAGGGACCTACGAGCAGTACTTC; CDR3 protein: CASSSTGTGTYEQYF
J gene: TRBJ2-2; CDR3 length: 15; D gene: TRBD2; V gene: TRBV11-3; clone size: many; CDR3 DNA: TGTGCCAGCAGCTTTACTAGCGGGAGCACCGGGGAGCTGTTTTTT; CDR3 protein: CASSFTSGSTGELFF
J gene: TRBJ2-7; CDR3 length: 14; D gene: TRBD1; V gene: TRBV20-1; clone size: .; CDR3 DNA: TGCAGTGCTCCCCCGGGACAGGGGCTCTACGAGCAGTACTTC; CDR3 protein: CSAPPGQGLYEQYF
J gene: TRBJ2-5; CDR3 length: 15; D gene: TRBD2; V gene: TRBV7-2; clone size: .; CDR3 DNA: TGTGCCAGCAGCTTCCAGCGGGGGCGCCAAGAGACCCAGTACTTC; CDR3 protein: CASSFQRGRQETQYF
J gene: TRBJ1-1; CDR3 length: 11; D gene: .; V gene: TRBV29-1; clone size: .; CDR3 DNA: TGCAGCGTTGTGGGAGGGGCTGAAGCTTTCTTT; CDR3 protein: CSVVGGAEAFF
J gene: TRBJ1-1; CDR3 length: 14; D gene: .; V gene: TRBV11-2; clone size: many; CDR3 DNA: TGTGCCAGCAGCTTAGGCCGCGAGAACACTGAAGCTTTCTTT; CDR3 protein: CASSLGRENTEAFF
J gene: TRBJ2-3; CDR3 length: 19; D gene: TRBD2; V gene: TRBV18; clone size: .; CDR3 DNA: TGTGCCAGCTCACCCCCCCAGCGGGGGGCCAACGTGAGCACAGATACGCAGTATTTT; CDR3 protein: CASSPPQRGANVSTDTQYF
J gene: TRBJ1-2; CDR3 length: 16; D gene: .; V gene: TRBV28; clone size: .; CDR3 DNA: TGTGCCAGCAGTTTATCGCGGGGCAGGGCTAACTATGGCTACACCTTC; CDR3 protein: CASSLSRGRANYGYTF
J gene: TRBJ1-1; CDR3 length: 13; D gene: .; V gene: TRBV24-1; clone size: .; CDR3 DNA: TGTGCCACCAGTGACTGGGAGGAAACTGAAGCTTTCTTT; CDR3 protein: CATSDWEETEAFF
J gene: TRBJ2-1; CDR3 length: 16; D gene: .; V gene: TRBV9; clone size: few; CDR3 DNA: TGTGCCAGCAGTCCACCCCGGGACGCACCCTACAATGAGCAGTTCTTC; CDR3 protein: CASSPPRDAPYNEQFF
J gene: TRBJ2-7; CDR3 length: 15; D gene: .; V gene: TRBV7-2; clone size: few; CDR3 DNA: TGTGCCAGCAGCTTACTACAGGGAGGGGTCTACGAGCAGTACTTC; CDR3 protein: CASSLLQGGVYEQYF
J gene: TRBJ2-2; CDR3 length: 15; D gene: .; V gene: TRBV28; clone size: .; CDR3 DNA: TGTGCCAGCAGTTTATCCAGGGCGGGCACCGGGGAGCTGTTTTTT; CDR3 protein: CASSLSRAGTGELFF
J gene: TRBJ2-7; CDR3 length: 14; D gene: TRBD1; V gene: TRBV6-2/TRBV6-3; clone size: many; CDR3 DNA: TGTGCCAGCAGTTCGATGGACAGGCCGGACGAGCAGTACTTC; CDR3 protein: CASSSMDRPDEQYF
J gene: TRBJ1-1; CDR3 length: 12; D gene: .; V gene: TRBV7-9; clone size: few; CDR3 DNA: TGTGCCAGCAGCTTACCGTACACTGAAGCTTTCTTT; CDR3 protein: CASSLPYTEAFF
J gene: TRBJ2-1; CDR3 length: 19; D gene: .; V gene: TRBV6-6; clone size: many; CDR3 DNA: TGTGCCAGCAGTACCCTTTTGCGGCCGAACTTGGACTCCTACAATGAGCAGTTCTTC; CDR3 protein: CASSTLLRPNLDSYNEQFF
J gene: TRBJ1-2; CDR3 length: 14; D gene: .; V gene: TRBV3-1; clone size: few; CDR3 DNA: TGTGCCAGCAGCCAAGAGGCGGTGGTAGGCGGCTACACCTTC; CDR3 protein: CASSQEAVVGGYTF
J gene: TRBJ2-2; CDR3 length: 13; D gene: .; V gene: TRBV4-3; clone size: many; CDR3 DNA: TGCGCCAGCAGCCAAGGGAACACCGGGGAGCTGTTTTTT; CDR3 protein: CASSQGNTGELFF
J gene: TRBJ2-5; CDR3 length: 20; D gene: .; V gene: TRBV7-8; clone size: many; CDR3 DNA: TGTGCCAGCAGCCCAACCGCGGCACCGATAACTCGAGTCGGAGTAGAGACCCAGTACTTC; CDR3 protein: CASSPTAAPITRVGVETQYF
J gene: TRBJ2-7; CDR3 length: 12; D gene: .; V gene: TRBV21-1; clone size: many; CDR3 DNA: TGTGCCAGCGGGGGGTTTGGCCACGAGCAGTACTTC; CDR3 protein: CASGGFGHEQYF
J gene: TRBJ2-1; CDR3 length: 14; D gene: .; V gene: TRBV15; clone size: .; CDR3 DNA: TGTGCCACCAGCACTCTCGTTTCAGGGAATGAGCAGTTCTTC; CDR3 protein: CATSTLVSGNEQFF
J gene: TRBJ1-3; CDR3 length: 14; D gene: .; V gene: TRBV6-6; clone size: few; CDR3 DNA: TGTGCAATGAAGGACGGGAGCTCTGGAAACACCATATATTTT; CDR3 protein: CAMKDGSSGNTIYF